The rows below give T cell receptor beta chains drawn from one sample of a study of cytomegalovirus exposure and HLA in healthy donors. Generated by immunoSEQ multiplex PCR, the TCRdb table keeps only in-frame clones and is missing some. The table includes some 83,000 clones, 94% detected once. Sequencing used PBMCs. The receptors shown here come from a woman younger than 35 in good health and CMV-seronegative. Both conserved end residues are part of each CDR3. The D gene is left open where the match is weak. Part of the rows lack a size; the others show once, few, many or a class for expanded clones.

d_call,j_call,v_call,clone_size,cdr3_aa,cdr3_nt
TRBD2,TRBJ2-1,TRBV25-1,NA,CASSYAQTGRDNEQFF,TGTGCCAGCAGTTACGCTCAAACGGGGAGGGACAATGAGCAGTTCTTC
NA,TRBJ2-7,TRBV6-6,NA,CASSLQGQFGVSF,TGTGCCAGCAGTCTCCAAGGACAGTTCGGGGTCTCCTTC
TRBD1,TRBJ1-5,TRBV7-6,NA,CASSSDRVAQPQHF,TGTGCCAGCAGTTCCGACAGGGTGGCTCAGCCCCAGCATTTT
TRBD2,TRBJ2-5,TRBV9,NA,CASSVGPSGGVQETQYF,TGTGCCAGCAGCGTAGGACCCAGCGGGGGGGTACAAGAGACCCAGTACTTC
TRBD2,TRBJ2-5,TRBV7-9,once,CATRLAGGRETQYF,TGTGCCACCCGACTAGCGGGGGGTAGAGAGACCCAGTACTTC
NA,TRBJ1-5,TRBV6-6,NA,CASQGGDQPQHF,TGTGCCAGCCAGGGCGGAGATCAGCCCCAGCATTTT
TRBD1,TRBJ2-7,TRBV19,NA,CASSNDRDRPGWEQYF,TGTGCCAGTAGTAACGACCGGGACAGGCCTGGCTGGGAGCAGTACTTC
NA,TRBJ2-1,TRBV19,NA,CASSKAPQVLENEQFF,TGTGCCAGTAGTAAGGCCCCGCAGGTTTTAGAGAATGAGCAGTTCTTC
NA,TRBJ1-5,TRBV4-1,NA,CASSPPSTRQPQHF,TGCGCCAGCAGCCCGCCCTCCACTCGCCAGCCCCAGCATTTT
TRBD2,TRBJ2-1,TRBV7-7,once,CASSSTSGGRAGEQFF,TGTGCTAGCAGCTCGACGAGTGGCGGGAGGGCCGGTGAGCAGTTCTTC
NA,TRBJ2-7,TRBV29-1,NA,CSVGTTYEQYF,TGCAGCGTTGGGACAACCTACGAGCAGTACTTC
TRBD2,TRBJ2-3,TRBV7-3,NA,CASSLYSGSGTDTQYF,TGTGCCAGCAGCTTGTATAGCGGGAGTGGAACAGATACGCAGTATTTT
TRBD1,TRBJ2-6,TRBV7-8,NA,CASSPWETGGSGANVLTF,TGTGCCAGCAGCCCTTGGGAGACAGGGGGCTCTGGGGCCAACGTCCTGACTTTC
TRBD2,TRBJ2-7,TRBV11-2,NA,CASSYPWGGEASYEQYF,TGTGCCAGCAGTTACCCTTGGGGGGGGGAGGCCTCCTACGAGCAGTACTTC
NA,TRBJ2-3,TRBV9,NA,CASSAPLGAPTDTQYF,TGTGCCAGCAGCGCCCCCCTGGGAGCGCCCACAGATACGCAGTATTTT
NA,TRBJ1-2,TRBV19,NA,CASSTLQRNYGYTF,TGTGCCAGTAGTACTTTACAGCGGAACTATGGCTACACCTTC
TRBD1,TRBJ2-7,TRBV7-6,NA,CASSPRQGFSHEQYF,TGTGCCAGCAGCCCGAGACAGGGGTTCAGCCACGAGCAGTACTTC
TRBD1,TRBJ1-1,TRBV9,NA,CASSPGQGNTEAFF,TGTGCCAGCAGCCCGGGACAGGGGAACACTGAAGCTTTCTTT
NA,TRBJ2-1,TRBV11-3,NA,CASSLVEDEQFF,TGTGCCAGCAGCTTGGTTGAGGATGAGCAGTTCTTC
NA,TRBJ1-1,TRBV2,NA,CASSSMNTEAFF,TGTGCCAGCTCCTCTATGAACACTGAAGCTTTCTTT
NA,TRBJ2-7,TRBV4-2,NA,CASSQDQGRFYEQYF,TGTGCCAGCAGCCAAGATCAGGGGCGCTTCTACGAGCAGTACTTC
NA,TRBJ2-1,TRBV28,NA,CASSLVGRMGRRSYNEQFF,TGTGCCAGCAGTTTGGTGGGGAGGATGGGGCGTCGCTCCTACAATGAGCAGTTCTTC
TRBD1,TRBJ2-1,TRBV5-1,NA,CASSIPGQGSSYNEQFF,TGCGCCAGCAGCATACCAGGACAGGGGTCCTCCTACAATGAGCAGTTCTTC
NA,TRBJ2-7,TRBV25-1,few,CASSEYNTVSYEQYF,TGTGCCAGCAGTGAATATAACACAGTCTCCTACGAGCAGTACTTC
NA,TRBJ2-5,TRBV5-6,NA,CASSFSETQYF,TGTGCCAGCAGCTTCTCTGAGACCCAGTACTTC
TRBD1,TRBJ1-4,TRBV30,NA,CAWSVGTGGEKLFF,TGTGCCTGGAGTGTTGGGACAGGGGGTGAAAAACTGTTTTTT
TRBD1,TRBJ2-1,TRBV6-6,NA,CASRTGGMVNRDEQFF,TGTGCCAGTCGGACAGGGGGAATGGTAAATCGCGATGAGCAGTTCTTC
TRBD1,TRBJ1-2,TRBV19,NA,CASSSATGGIYGYTF,TGTGCCAGTAGTTCTGCGACAGGGGGCATCTATGGCTACACCTTC
NA,TRBJ1-6,TRBV7-6,NA,CASSSTGSNSPLHF,TGTGCCAGCAGCTCGACAGGTTCTAATTCACCCCTCCACTTT
TRBD2,TRBJ2-1,TRBV4-1,NA,CASSQVGGRGYNEQFF,TGCGCCAGCAGCCAAGTCGGTGGGAGGGGCTACAATGAGCAGTTCTTC
NA,TRBJ2-5,TRBV16,NA,CASSQSLQETQYF,TGTGCCAGCAGCCAATCACTGCAAGAGACCCAGTACTTC
TRBD1,TRBJ2-1,TRBV6-1,NA,CASSKTTGINNEQFF,TGTGCCAGCAGTAAGACGACAGGGATCAACAATGAGCAGTTCTTC
TRBD2,TRBJ2-5,TRBV14,NA,CASSQTSGRKGETQYF,TGTGCCAGCAGCCAAACTAGCGGGAGAAAGGGAGAGACCCAGTACTTC
NA,TRBJ2-7,TRBV27,NA,CASSFVGQSEQYF,TGTGCCAGCAGTTTTGTGGGACAATCCGAGCAGTACTTC
TRBD2,TRBJ2-3,TRBV14,NA,CASSQLGTSVDTQYF,TGTGCCAGCAGCCAACTGGGGACTAGCGTTGATACGCAGTATTTT
NA,TRBJ2-1,TRBV19,NA,CASSIVRGDYNEQFF,TGTGCCAGTAGTATCGTCAGGGGGGACTACAATGAGCAGTTCTTC
TRBD2,TRBJ2-3,TRBV5-1,NA,CASSLILAGGVDTQYF,TGCGCCAGCAGCTTGATCCTAGCGGGAGGGGTGGATACGCAGTATTTT
NA,TRBJ1-5,TRBV28,NA,CASRPGLGNQPQHF,TGTGCCAGCAGACCAGGGTTAGGCAATCAGCCCCAGCATTTT
TRBD1,TRBJ2-3,TRBV11-3,NA,CASRPGGGTDTQYF,TGTGCCAGCAGGCCAGGGGGCGGAACAGATACGCAGTATTTT
TRBD2,TRBJ2-7,TRBV14,few,CASSQGLAGGQNEQYF,TGTGCCAGCAGCCAAGGACTAGCGGGAGGGCAGAACGAGCAGTACTTC
NA,TRBJ2-6,TRBV30,NA,CAWTPNSGANVLTF,TGTGCCTGGACCCCAAACTCTGGGGCCAACGTCCTGACTTTC
TRBD1,TRBJ2-7,TRBV6-6,NA,CASSYSIGGQVYEQYF,TGTGCCAGCAGTTACTCGATAGGGGGACAGGTATACGAGCAGTACTTC
TRBD2,TRBJ2-3,TRBV30,NA,CAWSGGAFLADTQYF,TGTGCCTGGAGCGGGGGGGCCTTTCTGGCAGATACGCAGTATTTT
NA,TRBJ2-6,TRBV5-4,NA,CASSSPGTGANVLTF,TGTGCCAGCAGTTCTCCAGGGACTGGGGCCAACGTCCTGACTTTC
NA,TRBJ1-5,TRBV5-6,NA,CASSLSPSAAQHF,TGTGCCAGCAGCTTGTCCCCTTCGGCGGCCCAGCATTTT
NA,TRBJ2-1,TRBV7-9,NA,CASSLGADEQFF,TGTGCCAGCAGCTTGGGGGCGGATGAGCAGTTCTTC
TRBD1,TRBJ1-2,TRBV5-1,NA,CASSLPSDRLDYGYTF,TGCGCCAGCAGCTTGCCATCGGACAGGCTTGACTATGGCTACACCTTC
NA,TRBJ2-7,TRBV7-2,NA,CASSYGLLYEQYF,TGTGCCAGCAGCTACGGACTCCTATACGAGCAGTACTTC
TRBD1,TRBJ1-1,TRBV9,NA,CASSTGTGGRTEAFF,TGTGCCAGCAGCACTGGGACAGGGGGCCGGACTGAAGCTTTCTTT
TRBD1,TRBJ2-5,TRBV7-7,NA,CASSLGPDRGNYRETQYF,TGTGCTAGCAGCTTAGGGCCTGACAGGGGAAATTATAGAGAGACCCAGTACTTC
TRBD1,TRBJ1-5,TRBV30,NA,CAWNHPGQGFRNQPQHF,TGTGCCTGGAACCATCCGGGACAGGGCTTTCGGAATCAGCCCCAGCATTTT
NA,TRBJ2-3,TRBV27,NA,CASSPTPSTDTQYF,TGTGCCAGCAGTCCTACCCCTAGCACAGATACGCAGTATTTT
NA,TRBJ1-4,TRBV4-1,NA,CASSQAWARFSNEKLFF,TGCGCCAGCAGCCAAGCTTGGGCCAGGTTTTCTAATGAAAAACTGTTTTTT
TRBD2,TRBJ2-1,TRBV5-1,once,CASSTGLAGARGFF,TGCGCCAGCAGCACCGGACTAGCGGGAGCAAGGGGGTTCTTC
TRBD2,TRBJ2-3,TRBV5-1,NA,CASSLAASGYTDTQYF,TGCGCCAGCAGCTTGGCCGCTAGCGGATACACAGATACGCAGTATTTT
NA,TRBJ2-7,TRBV6-5,NA,CASSYGPGSYEQYF,TGTGCCAGCAGTTACGGTCCCGGGAGCTACGAGCAGTACTTC
NA,TRBJ1-6,TRBV4-2,NA,CASSQDGGRSSYNSPLHF,TGTGCCAGCAGCCAAGACGGGGGGCGCAGCTCCTATAATTCACCCCTCCACTTT
NA,TRBJ1-1,TRBV4-3,NA,CASSQDRTGVNTEAFF,TGCGCCAGCAGCCAAGATCGAACGGGGGTGAACACTGAAGCTTTCTTT
TRBD2,TRBJ2-1,TRBV7-8,NA,CASSLAGLGGNEQFF,TGTGCCAGCAGCTTAGCGGGACTAGGGGGCAATGAGCAGTTCTTC
NA,TRBJ2-1,TRBV9,NA,CASSVASLVNYNEQFF,TGTGCCAGCAGCGTAGCTTCACTCGTAAACTACAATGAGCAGTTCTTC